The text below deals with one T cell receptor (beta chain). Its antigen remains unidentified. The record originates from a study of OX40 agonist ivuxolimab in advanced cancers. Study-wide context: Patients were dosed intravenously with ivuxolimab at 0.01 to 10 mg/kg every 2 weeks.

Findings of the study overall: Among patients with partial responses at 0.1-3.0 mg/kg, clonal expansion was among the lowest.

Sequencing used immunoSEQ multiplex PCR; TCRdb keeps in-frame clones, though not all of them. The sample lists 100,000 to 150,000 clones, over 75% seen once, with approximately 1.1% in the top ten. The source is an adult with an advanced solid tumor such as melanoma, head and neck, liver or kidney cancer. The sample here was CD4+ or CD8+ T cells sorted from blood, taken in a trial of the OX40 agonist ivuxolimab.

In nucleotides, the CDR3 is TGTGCCAGCAGCTTAGGGGCGTGGTCCGGGGAGCTGTTTTTT. Its protein is CASSLGAWSGELFF. The J gene is TRBJ2-2, the V gene TRBV7-2; D unclear. The CDR3 runs 14 residues. CDR1 SGHTA and CDR2 FQGNSA come from the germline V gene. V gave up 1 base and J gave up 6 bases, with 9 bases separating them.